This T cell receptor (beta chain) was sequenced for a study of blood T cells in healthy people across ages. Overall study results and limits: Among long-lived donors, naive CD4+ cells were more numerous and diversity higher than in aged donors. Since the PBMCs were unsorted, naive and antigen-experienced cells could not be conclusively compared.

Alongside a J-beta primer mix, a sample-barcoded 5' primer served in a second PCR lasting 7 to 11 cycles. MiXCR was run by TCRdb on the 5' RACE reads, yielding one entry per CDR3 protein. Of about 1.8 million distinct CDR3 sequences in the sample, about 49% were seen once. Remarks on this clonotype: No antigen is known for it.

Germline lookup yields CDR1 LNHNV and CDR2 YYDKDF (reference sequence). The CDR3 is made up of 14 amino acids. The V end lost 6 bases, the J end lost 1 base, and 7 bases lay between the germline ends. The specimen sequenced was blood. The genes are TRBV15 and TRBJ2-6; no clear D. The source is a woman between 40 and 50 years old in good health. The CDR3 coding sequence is TGTGCCACCAGTGGTCGGTCTGGGGCCAACGTCCTGACTTTC. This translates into CATSGRSGANVLTF.